This T cell receptor (beta chain) was captured by sequencing in a study of blood T cell repertoires in COVID-19. About the research overall: Donors in the United States, Italy and Spain gave samples during acute or convalescent COVID-19. T cells, B-cell-depleted T cells, or PBMCs provided the cDNA or gDNA that served as material.

Original analysis: Amplification with reference gene primers provided the estimates of nucleated cell counts. Data came from immunoSEQ multiplex PCR; TCRdb stores just in-frame clones and leaves some out. The DNA was the basis for D and trimming; V, J and clone size are from that table. The profile shows 150,000 to 180,000 clones, about 88% of them singletons. Germline lookup yields CDR1 SQVTM and CDR2 ANQGSEA. CDR3 size: 15 residues. V lost 3 bases to trimming and J lost 3 bases, with 17 bases between them. This chain uses TRBV29-1 with TRBJ1-2; TRBD1 might be the D (6 bases). The specimen sequenced was peripheral blood. The TCR originated in a woman in her seventies with acute or convalescent COVID-19. The CDR3 DNA is TGCAGCGTTGAGGTGGGGGGGCTTGGGTACTATGGCTACACCTTC. Amino acids: CSVEVGGLGYYGYTF.